The 10 T cell receptor beta chains listed next were all sequenced from one sample in a study of cytomegalovirus exposure and HLA in healthy donors. Researchers ran the PCR with 60 Vbeta and 13 Jbeta primers. The repertoire was sequenced with immunoSEQ multiplex PCR; TCRdb's copy has only in-frame clones and lacks some. The sample yields about 190,000 clones, roughly 80% seen once. Sequences were obtained from PBMCs. These receptors all come from a woman aged 25 to 45 in good health and CMV-seropositive.

This chain links TRBV4-1 with TRBJ2-7, with D possibly being TRBD2 (5 bases). In germline, CDR1 is MGHRA, CDR2 YSYEKL. V lost 4 bases and J 5 bases, leaving 15 bases between the germline ends. The CDR3 loop spans 14 amino acids. For the CDR3, the DNA is TGCGCCAGCAGCCCAGAGAGGGAAGTCCACGAGCAGTACTTC. As protein: CASSPEREVHEQYF.

The chain couples TRBV4-3 to TRBJ2-1, with D possibly matching TRBD2 (5 bases). CDR1 and CDR2 from the germline V gene are LGHNA and YSLEER. CDR3 length: 16 amino acids. With 1 base removed from V and 4 bases from J, the gap between germline ends came to 14 bases. The CDR3, as DNA: TGCGCCAGCAGCCAAGCTAGCTCATCCGAGTACAATGAGCAGTTCTTC. Protein product: CASSQASSSEYNEQFF.

The chain couples TRBV19 to TRBJ2-1; the D gene is possibly TRBD2 (7 bases). V lost 7 bases to trimming and J lost 2 bases, with 18 bases between them. The CDR3 has 16 amino acids. The germline gives CDR1 LNHDA, CDR2 SQIVND (reference sequence). As DNA, the CDR3 is TGTGCCAGTACCGAGGGGGGGACTTCGACCTACAATGAGCAGTTCTTC. It translates to CASTEGGTSTYNEQFF.

This clone was picked up a small number of times. The chain combines TRBV28 with TRBJ2-4; a possible D gene is TRBD2 (6 bases). The CDR3 runs to 16 residues. The ends were cut back, 6 bases at V and 6 bases at J, with 21 bases in the middle. Germline V gene sequence: CDR1 MDHEN, CDR2 SYDVKM. The CDR3 protein is CASSLPLGSEGNIQYF. For the CDR3, the DNA is TGTGCCAGCAGCCTCCCCCTCGGGAGTGAAGGAAACATTCAGTACTTC.

The V call is TRBV18, the J call TRBJ2-3; D not certain. This CDR3 is 12 amino acids long. Deletions cut 5 bases from V and 5 bases from J, with 8 bases between. Per germline, CDR1 KGHSH and CDR2 LQKENI. The CDR3: CASSSRRDTQYF. The CDR3 DNA follows: TGTGCCAGCTCATCAAGGAGAGATACGCAGTATTTT.

CDR3 residues: CASSSPGQGPRYEQYF. The CDR3 coding sequence is TGTGCCAGCAGTTCCCCGGGACAGGGCCCACGCTACGAGCAGTACTTC. The V gene is TRBV28, the J gene TRBJ2-7, with 9 bases identical to TRBD1. Germline CDR1 is MDHEN and CDR2 is SYDVKM. This CDR3 spans 16 amino acids. V lost 4 bases, J lost 3 bases, and 10 bases stayed unmatched. Complete variable domain (other parts from reference TRBV28 and TRBJ2-7): DVKVTQSSRYLVKRTGEKVFLECVQDMDHENMFWYRQDPGLGLRLIYFSYDVKMKEKGDIPEGYSVSREKKERFSLILESASTNQTSMYLCASSSPGQGPRYEQYFGPGTRLTVT.

V is TRBV29-1 and J is TRBJ2-3, with 15 bases aligning to TRBD2. CDR3 length equals 16 residues. V trimming: 4 bases; J trimming: 4 bases; junction bases outside the gene matches: 6. Germline V gives CDR1 SQVTM, CDR2 ANQGSEA. The CDR3 coding sequence is TGCAGCGTTGGAGGGACTAGCGGGAGGATCTCAGATACGCAGTATTTT. Its protein is CSVGGTSGRISDTQYF.

V usage is TRBV6-1 and J usage is TRBJ2-3; maybe TRBD1 (5 bases). V was trimmed by 4 bases and J by 4 bases, leaving 12 bases between them. This CDR3 has 14 amino acids. The germline V gene has CDR1 MNHNS and CDR2 SASEGT. This chain's CDR3 is CASSGWQGADTQYF. CDR3 sequence (DNA): TGTGCCAGCAGTGGTTGGCAGGGTGCAGATACGCAGTATTTT.

This clone appeared a few times. This chain links TRBV7-2 with TRBJ1-5; 7 nucleotides line up with TRBD1. Trimming at V came to 4 bases and at J to 6 bases, leaving 9 bases not matched to a gene. The CDR3 has 15 residues. Germline CDR1 and CDR2: SGHTA and FQGNSA. CDR3 nucleotide sequence: TGTGCCAGCAGCTCCGGGACGAGGGGGCTTCAGCCCCAGCATTTT. Protein sequence: CASSSGTRGLQPQHF.

A remark on this clone: Germline is not matched at one junction end, which may reflect a read error. This same CDR3 is encoded by further DNA sequences in the sample. The chain joins TRBV7-9 to TRBJ2-7, with TRBD1 as a possible D gene (6 bases). Germline V gives CDR1 SEHNR, CDR2 FQNEAQ (reference sequence). The CDR3 has 15 amino acids. CDR3 in amino acids: CASSDRDTISYEQYF. CDR3 nucleotide sequence: TGTGCGAGCAGCGACCGGGACACCATCTCCTACGAGCAGTACTTC.